This TCR beta chain was identified during a study of control samples from healthy donors and cancer patients. Germline V gene lookup returns CDR1 LGHNT and CDR2 FRNRAP. This CDR3 is built from 14 residues. V shed 5 bases, J shed 10 bases, and the junction held 10 bases outside the gene matches. Measured with immunoSEQ multiplex PCR; TCRdb has only the in-frame clones, and not every one. Counted here are fewer than 200,000 clones, approximately 94% occurring once; the ten biggest clones make up roughly 15%. The receptor was derived from a man aged 60 to 75 with colorectal cancer. The J gene is TRBJ2-1, the V gene TRBV12-5, with 8 bases fitting TRBD1. What was sequenced was PBMCs. The CDR3 bases are TGTGCTAGTGGTCCCGGACAGGGAAAATTCGAGCAGTTCTTC. Protein: CASGPGQGKFEQFF.